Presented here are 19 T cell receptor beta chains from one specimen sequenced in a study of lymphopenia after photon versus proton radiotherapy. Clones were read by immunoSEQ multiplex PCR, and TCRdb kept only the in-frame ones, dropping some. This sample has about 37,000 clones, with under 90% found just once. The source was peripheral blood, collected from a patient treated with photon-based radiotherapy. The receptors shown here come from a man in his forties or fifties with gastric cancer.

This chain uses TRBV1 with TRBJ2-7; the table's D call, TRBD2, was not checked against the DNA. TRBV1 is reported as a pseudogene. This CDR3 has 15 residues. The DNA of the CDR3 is TGCACCATCCAAAGGGCCGGGACTAGCGGCTACGAGCAGTACTTC. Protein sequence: CTIQRAGTSGYEQYF.

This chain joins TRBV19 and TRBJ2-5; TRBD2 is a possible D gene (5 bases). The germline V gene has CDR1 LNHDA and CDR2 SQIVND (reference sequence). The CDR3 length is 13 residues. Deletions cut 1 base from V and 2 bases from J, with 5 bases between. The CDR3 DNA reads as TGTGCCAGTAGTATAGGAGGGCAAGAGACCCAGTACTTC. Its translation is CASSIGGQETQYF.

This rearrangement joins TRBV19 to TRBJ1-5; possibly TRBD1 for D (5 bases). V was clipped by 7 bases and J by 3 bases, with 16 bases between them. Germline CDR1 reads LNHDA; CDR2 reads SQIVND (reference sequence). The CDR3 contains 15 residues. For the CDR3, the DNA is TGTGCCAGTACCCGACTCGACAGCTCCAATCAGCCCCAGCATTTT. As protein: CASTRLDSSNQPQHF.

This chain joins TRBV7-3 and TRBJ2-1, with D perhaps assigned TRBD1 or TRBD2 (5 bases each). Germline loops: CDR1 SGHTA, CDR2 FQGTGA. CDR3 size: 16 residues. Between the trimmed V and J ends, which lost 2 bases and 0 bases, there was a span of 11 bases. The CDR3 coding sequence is TGTGCCAGCAGCTTACTTGGGGGTTCCTCCTACAATGAGCAGTTCTTC. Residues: CASSLLGGSSYNEQFF.

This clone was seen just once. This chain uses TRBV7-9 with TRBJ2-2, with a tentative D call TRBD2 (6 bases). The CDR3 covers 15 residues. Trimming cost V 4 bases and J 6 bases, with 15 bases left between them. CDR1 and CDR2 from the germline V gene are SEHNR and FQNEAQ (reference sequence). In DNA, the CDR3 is TGTGCCAGCAGCTCAGCGGCTCCGGGGGCCGGGGAGCTGTTTTTT. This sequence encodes CASSSAAPGAGELFF. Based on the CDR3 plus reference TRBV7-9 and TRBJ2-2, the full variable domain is DTGVSQNPRHKITKRGQNVTFRCDPISEHNRLYWYRQTLGQGPEFLTYFQNEAQLEKSRLLSDRFSAERPKGSFSTLEIQRTEQGDSAMYLCASSSAAPGAGELFFGEGSRLTVL.

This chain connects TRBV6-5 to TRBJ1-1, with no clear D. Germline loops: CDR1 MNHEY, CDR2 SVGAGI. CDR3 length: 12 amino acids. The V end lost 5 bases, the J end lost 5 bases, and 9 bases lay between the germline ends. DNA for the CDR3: TGTGCCAGCAGTAAGCGAGGGACTGAAGCTTTCTTT. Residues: CASSKRGTEAFF.

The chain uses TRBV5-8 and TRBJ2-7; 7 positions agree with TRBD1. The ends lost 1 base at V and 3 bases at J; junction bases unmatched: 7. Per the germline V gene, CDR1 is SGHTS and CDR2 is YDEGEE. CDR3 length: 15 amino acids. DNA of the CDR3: TGTGCCAGCAGCTTGTCGACAGGGTACGGCTACGAGCAGTACTTC. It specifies CASSLSTGYGYEQYF.

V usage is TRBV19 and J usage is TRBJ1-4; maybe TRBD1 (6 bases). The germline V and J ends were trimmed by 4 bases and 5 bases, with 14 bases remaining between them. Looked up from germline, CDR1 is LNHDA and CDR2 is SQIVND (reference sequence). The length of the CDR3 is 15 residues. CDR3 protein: CASSTRTDPNEKLFF. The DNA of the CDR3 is TGTGCCAGTAGTACGAGGACAGATCCAAATGAAAAACTGTTTTTT.

The CDR3 DNA reads as TGTGCCAGCAGCTTGAACACTGAAGCTTTCTTT. Residues: CASSLNTEAFF. The chain uses TRBV5-4 and TRBJ1-1; D unclear. CDR1 and CDR2 from the germline V gene are SGHNT and YYREEE (reference sequence). V lost 1 base and J 2 bases, leaving 0 bases between the germline ends. The CDR3 sequence is 11 residues long.

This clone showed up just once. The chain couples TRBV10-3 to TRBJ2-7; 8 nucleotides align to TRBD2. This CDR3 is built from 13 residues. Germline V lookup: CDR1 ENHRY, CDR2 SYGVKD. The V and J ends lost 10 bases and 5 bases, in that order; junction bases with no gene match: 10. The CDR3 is CATGGEAGDEQYF. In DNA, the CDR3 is TGTGCCACCGGGGGGGAGGCAGGCGACGAGCAGTACTTC.

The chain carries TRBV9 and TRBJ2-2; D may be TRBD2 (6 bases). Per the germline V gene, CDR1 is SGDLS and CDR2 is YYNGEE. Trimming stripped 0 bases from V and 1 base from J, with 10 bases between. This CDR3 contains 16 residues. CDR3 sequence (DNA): TGTGCCAGCAGCGTAGCGACGGGACTGAACACCGGGGAGCTGTTTTTT. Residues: CASSVATGLNTGELFF.

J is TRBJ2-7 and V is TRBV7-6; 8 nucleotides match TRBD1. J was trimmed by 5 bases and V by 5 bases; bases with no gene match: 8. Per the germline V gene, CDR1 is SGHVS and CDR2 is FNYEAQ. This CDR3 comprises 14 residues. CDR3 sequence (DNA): TGTGCCAGCAGCCGCACAGGGGGATCTGACGAGCAGTACTTC. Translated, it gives CASSRTGGSDEQYF.

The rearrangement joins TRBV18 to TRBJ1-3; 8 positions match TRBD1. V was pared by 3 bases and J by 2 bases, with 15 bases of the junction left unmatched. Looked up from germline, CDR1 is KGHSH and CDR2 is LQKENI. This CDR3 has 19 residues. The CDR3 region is CASSPPGQGSSGTGNTIYF. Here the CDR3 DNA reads TGTGCCAGCTCACCCCCCGGACAGGGTTCCTCCGGGACTGGAAACACCATATATTTT.

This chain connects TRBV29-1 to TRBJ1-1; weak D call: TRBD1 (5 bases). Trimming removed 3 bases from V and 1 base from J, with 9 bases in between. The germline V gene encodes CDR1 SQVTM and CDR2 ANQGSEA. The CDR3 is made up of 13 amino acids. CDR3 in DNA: TGCAGCGTTGAGGGGACGACGAACACTGAAGCTTTCTTT. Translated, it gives CSVEGTTNTEAFF.

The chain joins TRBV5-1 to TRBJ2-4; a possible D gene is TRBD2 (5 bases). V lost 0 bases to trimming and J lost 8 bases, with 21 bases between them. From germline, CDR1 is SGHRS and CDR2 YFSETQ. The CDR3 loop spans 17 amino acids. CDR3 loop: CASSLGRSVLAGDIQYF. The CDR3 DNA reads TGCGCCAGCAGCTTGGGGAGGTCAGTGTTAGCCGGGGACATTCAGTACTTC.

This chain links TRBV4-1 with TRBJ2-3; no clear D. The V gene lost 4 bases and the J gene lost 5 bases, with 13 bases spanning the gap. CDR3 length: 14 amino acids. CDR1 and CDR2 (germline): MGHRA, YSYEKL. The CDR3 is CASSRMGWRDTQYF. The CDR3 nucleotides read TGCGCCAGCAGCCGCATGGGCTGGCGAGATACGCAGTATTTT.

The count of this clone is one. The CDR3, as DNA: TGTGCCAGCAGTGAGACAGGGGGCACTGAAAAACTGTTTTTT. Protein product: CASSETGGTEKLFF. The J gene is TRBJ1-4, the V gene TRBV25-1; 10 bases agree with TRBD1. The V and J ends lost 3 bases and 7 bases, in that order; junction bases with no gene match: 2. The CDR3 runs 14 residues. Germline V gives CDR1 MGHDK, CDR2 SYGVNS.

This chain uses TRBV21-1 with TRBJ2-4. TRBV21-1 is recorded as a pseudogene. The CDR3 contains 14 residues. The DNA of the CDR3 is TGTGCCAGCAGCTCACTAAGGGAAGTCGGAGTTCAGTACTTC. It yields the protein CASSSLREVGVQYF.

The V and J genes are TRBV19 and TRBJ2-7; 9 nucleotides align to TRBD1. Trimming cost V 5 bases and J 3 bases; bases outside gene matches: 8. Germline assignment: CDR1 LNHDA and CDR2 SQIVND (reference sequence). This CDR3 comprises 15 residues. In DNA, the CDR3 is TGTGCCAGTAGTCCCGGGACAGGGCGGAGCTACGAGCAGTACTTC. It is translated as CASSPGTGRSYEQYF.